The T cell receptor beta chain under discussion was sequenced for a study of blood T cell repertoires in COVID-19. This clone was counted once. CDR1 and CDR2 from the germline V gene are MNHEY and SVGAGI. CDR3 length: 13 amino acids. Trimming left V 5 bases short and J 8 bases short, with 13 bases between. Methods used by the authors: Quantification of nucleated cells was approximated via reference gene primer amplification. Method: immunoSEQ multiplex PCR; TCRdb's copy keeps in-frame clones and lacks some. The DNA gave D and trimming, while V, J and clone size come from that table. The data contain tens of thousands of clones, just under 80% of them singletons.

The chain employs TRBV6-5 and TRBJ2-1, with D perhaps matching TRBD2 (6 bases). The sequenced material came from peripheral blood. This receptor was taken from a man between 65 and 85 years old with COVID-19, enrolled during active disease. The CDR3 region is CASSPIRGDEQFF. CDR3 nucleotide sequence: TGTGCCAGCAGTCCGATTCGCGGGGATGAGCAGTTCTTC.